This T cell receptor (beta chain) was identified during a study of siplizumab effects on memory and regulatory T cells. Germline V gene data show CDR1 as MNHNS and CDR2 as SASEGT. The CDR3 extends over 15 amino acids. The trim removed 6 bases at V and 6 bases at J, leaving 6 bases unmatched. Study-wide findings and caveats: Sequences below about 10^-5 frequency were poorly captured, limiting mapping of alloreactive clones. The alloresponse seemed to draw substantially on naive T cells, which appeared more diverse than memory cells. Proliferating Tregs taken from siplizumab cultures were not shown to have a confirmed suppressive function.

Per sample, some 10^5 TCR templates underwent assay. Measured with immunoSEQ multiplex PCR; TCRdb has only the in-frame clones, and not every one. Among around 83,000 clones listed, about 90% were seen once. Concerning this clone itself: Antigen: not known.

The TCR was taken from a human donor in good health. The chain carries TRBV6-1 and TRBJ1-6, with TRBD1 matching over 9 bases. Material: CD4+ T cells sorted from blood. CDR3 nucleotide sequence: TGTGCCAGCAGGGACCGGACAGGGGCTAATTCACCCCTCCACTTT. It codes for CASRDRTGANSPLHF.